This record covers a single T cell receptor beta chain. In the original workflow: How many nucleated cells were present was estimated from reference gene primer amplification. Clones were read by immunoSEQ multiplex PCR, and TCRdb kept only the in-frame ones, dropping some. Clone size and the V and J calls come from that table; the DNA yielded D and trimming. The table lists roughly 160,000 clones, around four fifths of them singletons, with approximately 8.1% in the top ten. The sample originates from a study of blood T cell repertoires in COVID-19. Study background: Samples came from the United States, Italy and Spain, spanning acute and convalescent COVID-19. The cDNA or gDNA used as material had been derived from T cells, B-cell-depleted T cells, or PBMCs.

Trimming took off 2 bases at V and 0 bases at J, with 5 bases between the two ends. The CDR3 consists of 14 residues. The germline V gene has CDR1 SGDLS and CDR2 YYNGEE. This sequence originates from an elderly woman with COVID-19, enrolled during active disease. The chain combines TRBV9 with TRBJ2-2; no firm D call. Sample: peripheral blood. CDR3 region: CASSVPANTGELFF. The CDR3, as DNA: TGTGCCAGCAGCGTCCCAGCGAACACCGGGGAGCTGTTTTTT.